A selection of T cell receptor beta chains follows, all from one sample in a study of blood T cell repertoires in COVID-19. Sequencing used immunoSEQ multiplex PCR; TCRdb keeps in-frame clones, though not all of them. The table includes over 200,000 clones, around 83% detected once. The sequencing input was peripheral blood. These receptors were taken from a man older than 75 with acute or convalescent COVID-19. Each CDR3 is given with its conserved first and last residue. The order of the fields is clone size, V gene, D gene, J gene, CDR3 protein, CDR3 DNA. The D gene is left open where the match is weak. Clone size appears in some rows only: once, few, many, or a class for an expanded clone.

clone size: NA; V gene: TRBV30; D gene: NA; J gene: TRBJ2-7; CDR3 protein: CAWSIQGNEQYF; CDR3 DNA: TGTGCCTGGAGTATCCAGGGAAACGAGCAGTACTTC
clone size: NA; V gene: TRBV18; D gene: NA; J gene: TRBJ1-2; CDR3 protein: CASSLQGNAGGYTF; CDR3 DNA: TGTGCCAGCTCACTCCAGGGTAATGCTGGTGGCTACACCTTC
clone size: NA; V gene: TRBV19; D gene: NA; J gene: TRBJ2-7; CDR3 protein: CASSPRTLPKEQYF; CDR3 DNA: TGTGCCAGTAGTCCACGGACACTACCTAAGGAGCAGTACTTC
clone size: NA; V gene: TRBV2; D gene: TRBD1; J gene: TRBJ2-1; CDR3 protein: CASSRDSEQFF; CDR3 DNA: TGTGCCAGCAGTCGGGACAGCGAGCAGTTCTTC
clone size: NA; V gene: TRBV7-2; D gene: TRBD1; J gene: TRBJ1-2; CDR3 protein: CASSLMGPMDRTYGYTF; CDR3 DNA: TGTGCCAGCAGCTTAATGGGGCCCATGGACAGGACCTATGGCTACACCTTC
clone size: once; V gene: TRBV7-2; D gene: NA; J gene: TRBJ1-6; CDR3 protein: CASSQTPGGGNSPLHF; CDR3 DNA: TGTGCCAGCAGCCAGACCCCGGGGGGGGGAAATTCACCCCTCCACTTT
clone size: few; V gene: TRBV2; D gene: NA; J gene: TRBJ1-3; CDR3 protein: CASSQGLVGNTIYF; CDR3 DNA: TGTGCCAGCAGTCAGGGGTTAGTTGGAAACACCATATATTTT
clone size: NA; V gene: TRBV30; D gene: TRBD1; J gene: TRBJ1-6; CDR3 protein: CACSPRTGVDYNSPLHF; CDR3 DNA: TGTGCCTGCAGTCCCCGGACAGGGGTTGACTATAATTCACCCCTCCACTTT
clone size: NA; V gene: TRBV18; D gene: NA; J gene: TRBJ1-2; CDR3 protein: CASSGPKPPNYGYTF; CDR3 DNA: TGTGCCAGCTCAGGCCCGAAACCGCCGAACTATGGCTACACCTTC
clone size: NA; V gene: TRBV6-5; D gene: NA; J gene: TRBJ2-1; CDR3 protein: CASQTGTHYNEQFF; CDR3 DNA: TGTGCCAGCCAGACAGGGACTCACTACAATGAGCAGTTCTTC
clone size: once; V gene: TRBV19; D gene: NA; J gene: TRBJ1-1; CDR3 protein: CASSISGYTEAFF; CDR3 DNA: TGTGCCAGTAGTATATCGGGGTACACTGAAGCTTTCTTT
clone size: NA; V gene: TRBV19; D gene: NA; J gene: TRBJ2-7; CDR3 protein: CASSIGQGSYEQYF; CDR3 DNA: TGTGCCAGTAGTATTGGTCAGGGCTCCTACGAGCAGTACTTC
clone size: NA; V gene: TRBV5-5; D gene: TRBD2; J gene: TRBJ2-7; CDR3 protein: CASSVPGGEQYF; CDR3 DNA: TGTGCCAGCAGCGTCCCGGGGGGCGAGCAGTACTTC
clone size: NA; V gene: TRBV5-1; D gene: TRBD1; J gene: TRBJ2-3; CDR3 protein: CASSPGQPATDTQYF; CDR3 DNA: TGCGCCAGCAGCCCGGGACAGCCAGCGACAGATACGCAGTATTTT
clone size: NA; V gene: TRBV10-3; D gene: NA; J gene: TRBJ1-2; CDR3 protein: CAISESGGNYGYTF; CDR3 DNA: TGTGCCATCAGTGAGTCGGGGGGTAACTATGGCTACACCTTC
clone size: NA; V gene: TRBV5-1; D gene: TRBD2; J gene: TRBJ2-2; CDR3 protein: CASSLAPAGEVGELFF; CDR3 DNA: TGCGCCAGCAGCTTGGCACCAGCGGGAGAAGTCGGGGAGCTGTTTTTT
clone size: NA; V gene: TRBV7-3; D gene: TRBD2; J gene: TRBJ2-3; CDR3 protein: CASSWSGGSTSTDTQYF; CDR3 DNA: TGTGCCAGCAGCTGGAGCGGGGGTTCAACTAGCACAGATACGCAGTATTTT